This TCR beta chain appears in the sequencing data of a study of read filtering for tumor transcriptome and immune sequencing. Study-level results: Without single-read clonotypes, shared clonotype proportions correlated more between IR-seq and RNA-seq.

From approximately 400 ng of RNA, a library with molecular barcoded alpha/delta and beta/gamma adaptors was made. MiXCR, applied by TCRdb to the reads, yields one record per CDR3 protein. There are tens of thousands of distinct CDR3 sequences in the sample; less than 25% occur only once, and 17% lies in the top ten. The CDR3 runs 16 residues. Germline assignment: CDR1 ENHRY and CDR2 SYGVKD. V dropped 6 bases and J dropped 2; count of bases not matched to a gene: 6. This clonotype was observed many times. Antigen unknown. This receptor was obtained from a donor older than 35 with multiple myeloma. The chain recombines TRBV10-3 with TRBJ2-7; 14 bases are shared with TRBD2. Sequencing was done on a sample of a population of CD138-negative cells sorted from bone marrow. In nucleotides, the CDR3 is TGTGCCATCAGGCGAGGACTAGCGGGAGGCCCCTACGAGCAGTACTTC. It specifies CAIRRGLAGGPYEQYF.